These 25 T cell receptor beta chains originate from one sample sequenced in a study of monozygotic twins with inflammatory bowel disease. Using the 5' RACE reads, TCRdb records one entry per CDR3 protein without DNA. The sample data list approximately 330,000 distinct CDR3 sequences. Sequences were obtained from blood. The source of these receptors is a human donor with ulcerative colitis or Crohn's disease, or a healthy co-twin of an affected twin (not recorded which).

The chain has TRBV28 and TRBJ2-4. This CDR3 contains 12 residues. CDR1 and CDR2 (germline): MDHEN, SYDVKM. The CDR3 is CASSDFGNIQYF.

The rearrangement uses TRBV20-1 and TRBJ1-5; as DNA is missing, the TRBD1 call by TCRdb cannot be tested. Germline assignment: CDR1 DFQATT and CDR2 SNEGSKA (reference sequence). The CDR3 loop spans 16 amino acids. CDR3: CSASNTGGGSNQPQHF.

The chain couples TRBV11-1 to TRBJ2-7. The CDR3 covers 14 residues. Per the germline V gene, CDR1 is SGHAT and CDR2 is FQDESV (reference sequence). The CDR3: CASSLRRELYEQYF.

The V gene is TRBV2, the J gene TRBJ1-1; TCRdb gives TRBD1 as the D gene, but with no DNA this cannot be confirmed. Germline loops: CDR1 SNHLY, CDR2 FYNNEI. The CDR3 extends over 16 amino acids. CDR3 sequence reads: CASSKGQGLGNTEAFF.

V is TRBV3-1 and J is TRBJ2-7; TCRdb picks TRBD1, but there is no DNA to check that call. Germline V gene data show CDR1 as LGHDT and CDR2 as YNNKEL (reference sequence). The CDR3 contains 14 residues. CDR3 sequence reads: CASSPFRQGDEQYF.

The CDR3 sequence is CASSFSGPLSDTQYF. The chain is built from TRBV5-1 and TRBJ2-3; lacking DNA, the TRBD2 call made by TCRdb goes unchecked. This CDR3 spans 15 amino acids. Germline V gene lookup returns CDR1 SGHRS and CDR2 YFSETQ.

CDR3 loop: CASFLSGSRTDTQYF. The chain joins TRBV28 to TRBJ2-3; TCRdb returns TRBD2, unconfirmable since there is no DNA. CDR1 is MDHEN and CDR2 is SYDVKM in the germline V gene. This CDR3 comprises 15 residues.

Here the CDR3 reads CAGDLNSYEQYF. This rearrangement joins TRBV30 to TRBJ2-7. The CDR3 length is 12 residues. Germline CDR1 GTSNPN, CDR2 SVGIG (reference sequence).

The chain is built from TRBV5-1 and TRBJ2-5; TCRdb selects TRBD1, and the lack of DNA leaves this call unchecked. This CDR3 region has 16 residues. CDR1 and CDR2 from the germline V gene are SGHRS and YFSETQ. CDR3 protein: CASSPYKTGLGETQYF.

V gene TRBV20-1 combines with J gene TRBJ2-5; TCRdb names TRBD1, which stays unverified in the absence of DNA. The CDR3 totals 13 residues. CDR1 and CDR2 from the germline V gene are DFQATT and SNEGSKA (reference sequence). The CDR3 here is CSAKVGRGETQYF.

The rearrangement joins TRBV20-1 to TRBJ2-1; TCRdb gives TRBD2 as the D gene, but with no DNA this cannot be confirmed. This CDR3 comprises 19 residues. Germline values: CDR1 DFQATT, CDR2 SNEGSKA (reference sequence). The CDR3 sequence: CSARDPRGGPATTRNEQFF.

This sequence joins TRBV9 and TRBJ2-5; TCRdb's D call, TRBD1, is unchecked because there is no DNA. This CDR3 comprises 18 residues. The germline V gene encodes CDR1 SGDLS and CDR2 YYNGEE. CDR3 sequence: CASSGSYNTGSWEETQYF.

The chain links TRBV6-5 to TRBJ1-5; TCRdb outputs TRBD1, but without DNA this stays unchecked. Germline V gives CDR1 MNHEY, CDR2 SVGAGI. This CDR3 comprises 12 residues. The CDR3: CASSTGDQPQHF.

The chain uses TRBV29-1 and TRBJ1-4; TCRdb's D call of TRBD1 is untestable without DNA. The CDR3 runs to 15 residues. From germline, CDR1 is SQVTM and CDR2 ANQGSEA. This CDR3 reads CSALGQSPTNEKLFF.

V and J are TRBV10-2 and TRBJ2-1; TCRdb picks TRBD2, but there is no DNA to check that call. Germline lookup yields CDR1 WSHSY and CDR2 SAAADI. The CDR3 is 15 amino acids. CDR3 amino acids: CASSRLVGQLDEQFF.

The chain is built from TRBV4-1 and TRBJ2-1; absent DNA, TCRdb's TRBD2 call cannot be checked. The CDR3 contains 12 residues. CDR1 and CDR2 from the germline V gene are MGHRA and YSYEKL. CDR3 in amino acids: CASSQGRGLPFF.

This chain joins TRBV29-1 and TRBJ1-1. The CDR3 runs to 12 residues. CDR1 SQVTM and CDR2 ANQGSEA come from the germline V gene. CDR3 region: CSVRTLNTEAFF.

CDR3 protein: CSARLEGLSRYVEAFF. The genes are TRBV20-1 and TRBJ1-1. CDR1 DFQATT and CDR2 SNEGSKA come from the germline V gene (reference sequence). This CDR3 has 16 residues.

The rearrangement links TRBV29-1 to TRBJ1-1; TCRdb names TRBD1, which stays unverified in the absence of DNA. This CDR3 is built from 12 residues. The germline gives CDR1 SQVTM, CDR2 ANQGSEA. The CDR3 sequence is CSTWTGNTEAFF.

The gene calls are TRBV4-3 and TRBJ1-3. The CDR3 runs to 13 residues. Looked up from germline, CDR1 is LGHNA and CDR2 is YSLEER. Here the CDR3 reads CASSQDIKNTIYF.

The gene calls are TRBV19 and TRBJ1-2; the TCRdb D gene call, TRBD1, has no DNA to confirm it. In germline, CDR1 is LNHDA, CDR2 SQIVND (reference sequence). This CDR3 is built from 15 residues. CDR3 region: CASKRSDRGDYGYTF. The complete variable domain, with remaining parts taken from reference TRBV19 and TRBJ1-2, reads DGGITQSPKYLFRKEGQNVTLSCEQNLNHDAMYWYRQDPGQGLRLIYYSQIVNDFQKGDIAEGYSVSREKKESFPLTVTSAQKNPTAFYLCASKRSDRGDYGYTFGSGTRLTVV.

This chain uses TRBV12-3 or TRBV12-4 with TRBJ2-7. The CDR3 has 16 residues. This CDR3 reads CASKPFLAALTYEQYF.

The J gene is TRBJ1-5, the V gene TRBV6-1; as DNA is missing, the TRBD1 call by TCRdb cannot be tested. This CDR3 contains 15 residues. Per the germline V gene, CDR1 is MNHNS and CDR2 is SASEGT. The CDR3 protein is CASVTGTGGNQPQHF.

The chain is built from TRBV2 and TRBJ2-7; with no DNA, the TCRdb D assignment of TRBD1 cannot be verified. Germline lookup yields CDR1 SNHLY and CDR2 FYNNEI. The CDR3 loop spans 11 amino acids. CDR3: CASTVGHEQYF.

The CDR3 here is CASGRSGLDEQYF. The rearrangement uses TRBV7-3 and TRBJ2-7; as DNA is missing, the TRBD2 call by TCRdb cannot be tested. The CDR3 sequence is 13 residues long. Germline values: CDR1 SGHTA, CDR2 FQGTGA.